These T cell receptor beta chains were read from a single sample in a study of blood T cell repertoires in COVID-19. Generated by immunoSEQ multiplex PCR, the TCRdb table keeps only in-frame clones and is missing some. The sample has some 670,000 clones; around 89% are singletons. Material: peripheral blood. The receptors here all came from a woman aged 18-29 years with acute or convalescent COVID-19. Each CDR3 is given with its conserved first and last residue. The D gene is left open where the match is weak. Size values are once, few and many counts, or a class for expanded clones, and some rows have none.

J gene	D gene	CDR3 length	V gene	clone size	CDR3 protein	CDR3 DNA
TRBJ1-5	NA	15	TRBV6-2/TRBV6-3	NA	CASSPPRGGNQPQHF	TGTGCCAGCAGTCCCCCCCGGGGGGGTAATCAGCCCCAGCATTTT
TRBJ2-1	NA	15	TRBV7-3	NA	CASSPNRSSYNEQFF	TGTGCCAGCAGCCCAAACAGGAGCTCCTACAATGAGCAGTTCTTC
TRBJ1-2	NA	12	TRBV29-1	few	CSVEIANYGYTF	TGCAGCGTTGAGATAGCAAACTATGGCTACACCTTC
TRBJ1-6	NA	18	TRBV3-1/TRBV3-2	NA	CASSQGFRFSSYNSPLHF	TGTGCCAGCAGCCAAGGTTTCCGCTTTAGCTCCTATAATTCACCCCTCCACTTT
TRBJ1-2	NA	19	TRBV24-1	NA	CATSDSRVGTPIGDYGYTF	TGTGCCACCAGTGATTCCAGGGTTGGCACCCCCATTGGCGATTATGGCTACACCTTC
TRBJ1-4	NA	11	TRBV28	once	CASSFSGKLFF	TGTGCCAGCAGTTTCTCGGGGAAACTGTTTTTT
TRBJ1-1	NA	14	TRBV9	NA	CASSVDGGNTEAFF	TGTGCCAGCAGCGTAGACGGTGGGAACACTGAAGCTTTCTTT
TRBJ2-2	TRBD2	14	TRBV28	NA	CASSRGLGTGELFF	TGTGCCAGCAGTCGGGGACTAGGCACCGGGGAGCTGTTTTTT
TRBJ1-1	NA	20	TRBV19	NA	CASSILSKWQTGGLYTEAFF	TGTGCCAGTAGTATACTGTCTAAGTGGCAAACCGGCGGCCTGTATACTGAAGCTTTCTTT
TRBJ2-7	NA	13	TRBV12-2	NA	CASPGTGAYEQYF	TGTGCAAGCCCCGGGACAGGGGCCTACGAGCAGTACTTC
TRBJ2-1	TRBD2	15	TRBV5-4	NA	CASSAGTSGGFSGLF	TGTGCCAGCAGCGCCGGGACTAGCGGGGGATTCTCTGGCCTCTTC
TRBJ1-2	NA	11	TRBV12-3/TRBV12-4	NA	CASSYGYGYTF	TGTGCCAGCAGTTACGGCTATGGCTACACCTTC
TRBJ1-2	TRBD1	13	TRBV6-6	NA	CASSSPGQDGYTF	TGTGCCAGCAGCTCTCCGGGACAGGATGGCTACACCTTC
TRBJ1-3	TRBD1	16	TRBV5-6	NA	CASSKAGTGRINTIYF	TGTGCCAGCAGCAAAGCCGGGACAGGGAGAATAAACACCATATATTTT
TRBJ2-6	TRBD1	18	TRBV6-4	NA	CASSDSTGGEYGANVLTF	TGTGCCAGCAGTGACTCTACAGGGGGCGAGTATGGGGCCAACGTCCTGACTTTC
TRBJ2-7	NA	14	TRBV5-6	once	CASSPGLLYYEQYF	TGTGCCAGCAGCCCGGGACTCCTCTACTACGAGCAGTACTTC
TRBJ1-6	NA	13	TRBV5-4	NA	CASSLRENSPLHF	TGTGCCAGCAGCCTACGGGAGAATTCACCCCTCCACTTT
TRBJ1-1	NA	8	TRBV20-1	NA	CSATGAFF	TGCAGTGCCACGGGAGCTTTCTTT
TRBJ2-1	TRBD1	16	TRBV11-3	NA	CASSLEGQSSYNEQFF	TGTGCCAGCAGCTTAGAGGGACAGAGCTCCTACAATGAGCAGTTCTTC
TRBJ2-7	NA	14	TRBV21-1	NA	CASSNGIAADEQYF	TGTGCCAGCAGCAATGGAATAGCGGCAGACGAGCAGTACTTC
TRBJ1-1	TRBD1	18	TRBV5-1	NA	CASSPGRDRARVGTEAFF	TGCGCCAGCAGCCCCGGAAGGGACAGGGCCCGGGTAGGCACTGAAGCTTTCTTT
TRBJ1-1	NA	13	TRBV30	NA	CAWSADRSTEAFF	TGTGCCTGGAGTGCAGACAGGAGCACTGAAGCTTTCTTT
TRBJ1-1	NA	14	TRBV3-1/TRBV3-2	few	CASSRGSMNTEAFF	TGTGCCAGCAGCCGAGGATCTATGAACACTGAAGCTTTCTTT
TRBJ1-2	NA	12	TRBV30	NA	CAWSGGTYGYTF	TGTGCCTGGAGTGGAGGAACCTATGGCTACACCTTC
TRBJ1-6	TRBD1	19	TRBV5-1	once	CASSFGQGAHSPYNSPLHF	TGCGCCAGCAGCTTCGGACAGGGGGCCCATTCTCCTTATAATTCACCCCTCCACTTT
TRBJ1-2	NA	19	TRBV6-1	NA	CASSERPPNAISSHYGYTF	TGTGCCAGCAGTGAACGCCCACCGAACGCCATAAGTAGTCACTATGGCTACACCTTC
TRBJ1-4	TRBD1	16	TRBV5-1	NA	CASSGGQGSTNEKLFF	TGCGCCAGCAGCGGCGGACAGGGCTCGACTAATGAAAAACTGTTTTTT
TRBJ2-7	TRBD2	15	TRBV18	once	CASSPLSGGLYEQYF	TGTGCCAGCTCACCACTTAGCGGGGGTCTCTACGAGCAGTACTTC
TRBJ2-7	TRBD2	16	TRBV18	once	CASSSVAGQSSYEQYF	TGTGCCAGCTCATCGGTAGCGGGGCAAAGCTCCTACGAGCAGTACTTC